Many counts were recorded for the clone carrying this TCR beta chain. Its antigen remains unknown. The entry originates in a study of T cells in Graves' hyperthyroidism and ophthalmopathy. For the diagnoses, clinical symptoms, serum thyroxine and TRAb, thyroid ultrasound and orbital computed tomography were used. Template material for amplifying TCR beta CDR3 regions consisted of RNA transcripts. The TCR CDR3 was amplified in a first-round RT-PCR using the HTBI primer set. TCRdb reprocessed the multiplex PCR reads via MiXCR and lists one record per CDR3 protein. The table records hundreds of thousands of distinct CDR3 sequences, less than 25% of them present only once. The CDR3 sequence is 16 residues long. In germline, CDR1 is SGHVS, CDR2 FQNEAQ. V trimming: 2 bases; J trimming: 10 bases; junction bases outside the gene matches: 11. Points from the study as a whole: Appearing also in blood were most of the thyroid clonotypes expanded above 0.001. The authors' 13 V-J model separated ophthalmopathy from stable hyperthyroidism. Onset of ophthalmopathy came a median around 7.1 months after the model predicted it.

The chain couples TRBV7-8 to TRBJ1-6; 7 bases line up with TRBD1. This clonotype originated in a man aged 25-45 years with Graves' ophthalmopathy. The specimen was blood. The CDR3 DNA sequence: TGTGCCAGCAGCTTAACCGAGCCCACAGGGGCCTCACCCCTCCACTTT. Translated: CASSLTEPTGASPLHF.